Here is one T cell receptor beta chain with its context. As handled by the study authors: The assay estimated nucleated cells by amplifying reference gene primers. Repertoires were generated with immunoSEQ multiplex PCR, while TCRdb's copy carries only in-frame clones and drops some. From that table come the V and J calls and clone size; the DNA was used to work out D and trimming. This table has around 250,000 clones, approximately 78% appearing once. The CDR3 covers 18 residues. Losses at the gene ends were 2 bases for V and 2 bases for J; bases not matched to a gene: 11. Germline assignment: CDR1 SGHDN and CDR2 FVKESK. This sample was included in a study of blood T cell repertoires in COVID-19. About the research overall: Both acute and convalescent COVID-19 samples were obtained from the United States, Italy and Spain. In each case, the material was cDNA or gDNA derived from T cells, B-cell-depleted T cells, or PBMCs.

Material for sequencing was peripheral blood. The rearrangement joins TRBV14 to TRBJ2-1, with 8 positions matching TRBD2. The receptor was derived from a woman between 18 and 29 years old with acute or convalescent COVID-19. Here the CDR3 DNA reads TGTGCCAGCAGCCAAAAACCTCATGTCGGGAGGGCCTACAATGAGCAGTTCTTC. Protein sequence: CASSQKPHVGRAYNEQFF.